This TCR beta chain was recorded in a study of cytomegalovirus exposure and HLA in healthy donors. The PCR contained 60 Vbeta and 13 Jbeta primers. Clones were sequenced by immunoSEQ multiplex PCR, and TCRdb holds only the in-frame ones, with some missing. The sample totals under 250,000 clones. CDR1 SGHRS and CDR2 YFSETQ come from the germline V gene. This CDR3 is built from 16 residues. V trimming: 0 bases; J trimming: 4 bases; junction bases outside the gene matches: 7. The rearrangement uses TRBV5-1 and TRBJ1-5, with 7 bases that match TRBD1. The sample comprised PBMCs. This clonotype was sampled from a girl aged 2-10 years in good health and CMV-seropositive. The CDR3: CASSLGQGSGNQPQHF. The CDR3 bases are TGCGCCAGCAGCTTGGGACAGGGATCTGGAAATCAGCCCCAGCATTTT. Drawing the rest from reference TRBV5-1 and TRBJ1-5, the complete variable domain is KAGVTQTPRYLIKTRGQQVTLSCSPISGHRSVSWYQQTPGQGLQFLFEYFSETQRNKGNFPGRFSGRQFSNSRSEMNVSTLELGDSALYLCASSLGQGSGNQPQHFGDGTRLSIL.